The present T cell receptor (beta chain) was sequenced within a study of T-cell memory formation after mild COVID-19. Remarks on this clonotype: As yet, its antigen is unknown.

The CDR3 is made up of 15 amino acids. Germline V gene lookup returns CDR1 SNHLY and CDR2 FYNNEI. Deletions cut 5 bases from V and 4 bases from J, with 16 bases between. The 5'RACE method, run with constant-segment primers, produced TCR alpha and TCR beta cDNA libraries (carrying sample barcodes and UMIs). TCRdb used MiXCR to reprocess the 5' RACE reads, holding one entry per CDR3 protein. The sample has hundreds of thousands of distinct CDR3 sequences, around 28% seen once. The study's findings and limits: Clones shrinking between day 15 and 85 showed a balanced CD4/CD8 split, and those that grew later tilted toward CD4+. Contracting CD4+ clones lay largely in CM and EM, with CD8+ ones residing in EMRA. The SARS-CoV-2 specificity of second-wave clones reaching peak at day 37 remained unverified.

Sequenced input: PBMCs or a T cell subset sorted from them (not recorded which). The J gene is TRBJ2-3, the V gene TRBV2; tentative D call: TRBD1 (5 bases). This TCR came from an adult woman who had mild COVID-19 (a few samples of this study predate the infection). Cell type and time point are not known. This CDR3 reads CASSSQGIGPDTQYF. Written as DNA, the CDR3 is TGTGCCAGCAGTTCCCAGGGAATCGGCCCAGATACGCAGTATTTT. Together with reference TRBV2 and TRBJ2-3, the CDR3 gives the full variable domain: EPEVTQTPSHQVTQMGQEVILRCVPISNHLYFYWYRQILGQKVEFLVSFYNNEISEKSEIFDDQFSVERPDGSNFTLKIRSTKLEDSAMYFCASSSQGIGPDTQYFGPGTRLTVL.